Below, 10 T cell receptor beta chains from the same sample are listed, as sequenced in a study of shared clonotypes between healthy human individuals. Method: immunoSEQ multiplex PCR; TCRdb's copy keeps in-frame clones and lacks some. The table shows some 300,000 clones, with 73% occurring only once. The sequencing sample was made of memory CD4+ T cells sorted from blood. Documented subset: CD45RA-negative fraction. Source of these receptors: a man younger than 40 in good health.

This clone was recorded a few times. The chain employs TRBV19 and TRBJ1-2; 7 bases are a match to TRBD1. The germline gives CDR1 LNHDA, CDR2 SQIVND (reference sequence). Trimming removed 8 bases from V and 0 bases from J; junction bases left unmatched: 6. There are 14 residues in the CDR3. The CDR3 DNA reads as TGTGCCAGTTGCCGGGACAGTCCTAACTATGGCTACACCTTC. Translated: CASCRDSPNYGYTF.

The chain recombines TRBV7-9 with TRBJ1-1, with D uncertain. CDR1 is SEHNR, CDR2 FQNEAQ, per germline (reference sequence). The germline V and J ends were trimmed by 1 base and 9 bases, with 12 bases remaining between them. This CDR3 has 13 residues. The CDR3 DNA follows: TGTGCCAGCAGCTTAGACGAGGCTGGCAAAGCTTTCTTT. Protein sequence: CASSLDEAGKAFF.

Ten or more counts support this clone. The V call is TRBV6-5, the J call TRBJ1-2; no clear D. CDR1 is MNHEY and CDR2 is SVGAGI in the germline V gene. Trimming shortened V by 0 bases and J by 1 base, and 9 bases separated the two germline ends. The CDR3 has 15 residues. The CDR3 reads CASSYSARLNYGYTF. The CDR3 DNA reads TGTGCCAGCAGTTACTCTGCAAGACTTAACTATGGCTACACCTTC.

This chain uses TRBV25-1 with TRBJ2-1; 7 nucleotides match TRBD1. Germline assignment: CDR1 MGHDK and CDR2 SYGVNS. The junction had 12 bases not matched to a gene; V was cut back by 10 bases and J by 9 bases. The CDR3 length is 13 residues. The CDR3 protein is CATRQGSLPEQFF. CDR3 DNA sequence: TGTGCCACCCGACAGGGTTCTCTACCTGAGCAGTTCTTC. Complete variable domain (other parts from reference TRBV25-1 and TRBJ2-1): EADIYQTPRYLVIGTGKKITLECSQTMGHDKMYWYQQDPGMELHLIHYSYGVNSTEKGDLSSESTVSRIRTEHFPLTLESARPSHTSQYLCATRQGSLPEQFFGPGTRLTVL.

The genes are TRBV7-2 and TRBJ2-7; the D gene could be TRBD1 or TRBD2 (5 bases each). The CDR3 consists of 13 residues. The germline CDR1 and CDR2 sequences are SGHTA and FQGNSA. The V end lost 4 bases, the J end lost 3 bases, and 10 bases lay between the germline ends. The CDR3 bases are TGTGCCAGCAGCTCCACGGGGCACTACGAGCAGTACTTC. Its protein is CASSSTGHYEQYF.

The chain uses TRBV6-1 and TRBJ2-7; 8 nucleotides line up with TRBD1. Germline V gene lookup returns CDR1 MNHNS and CDR2 SASEGT. CDR3 length: 15 amino acids. With V trimmed by 5 bases and J by 4 bases, 10 bases remained unmatched. The CDR3 reads CASSPRQGRLYEQYF. CDR3 in DNA: TGTGCCAGCAGTCCGCGACAGGGGCGGCTATACGAGCAGTACTTC.

The genes are TRBV5-4 and TRBJ2-5, with D hard to call. The CDR3 runs 14 residues. The germline V gene encodes CDR1 SGHNT and CDR2 YYREEE (reference sequence). The V end lost 3 bases, the J end lost 5 bases, and 14 bases lay between the germline ends. In DNA form, the CDR3 reads TGTGCCAGCAGCTCCTCGTATTGGCCCGAGACCCAGTACTTC. Residues: CASSSSYWPETQYF.

V usage is TRBV4-2 and J usage is TRBJ2-3; TRBD1 agrees at 10 bases. This CDR3 has 16 amino acids. Germline V gene lookup returns CDR1 LGHNA and CDR2 YNFKEQ. V lost 1 base, J lost 3 bases, and 4 bases stayed unmatched. The CDR3 is CASSQGDRGRTDTQYF. CDR3 coding DNA: TGTGCCAGCAGCCAAGGGGACAGGGGAAGGACAGATACGCAGTATTTT.

The CDR3 spells CASTGTSFPNEQFF. DNA of the CDR3: TGTGCCAGCACCGGGACTAGCTTCCCCAATGAGCAGTTCTTC. The chain links TRBV9 to TRBJ2-1; 9 nucleotides match TRBD2. V gave up 6 bases and J gave up 6 bases; unmatched junction bases: 7. From germline, CDR1 is SGDLS and CDR2 YYNGEE. This CDR3 has 14 amino acids.

The rearrangement uses TRBV7-2 and TRBJ2-7; TRBD1 or TRBD2 may be the D gene (5 bases each). V was pared by 5 bases and J by 1 base, with 15 bases between. The CDR3 runs to 15 residues. CDR1 and CDR2 (germline): SGHTA, FQGNSA. The CDR3 bases are TGTGCCAGCAGCAAGGGACCGCTTACTTCCTACGAGCAGTACTTC. As protein: CASSKGPLTSYEQYF.